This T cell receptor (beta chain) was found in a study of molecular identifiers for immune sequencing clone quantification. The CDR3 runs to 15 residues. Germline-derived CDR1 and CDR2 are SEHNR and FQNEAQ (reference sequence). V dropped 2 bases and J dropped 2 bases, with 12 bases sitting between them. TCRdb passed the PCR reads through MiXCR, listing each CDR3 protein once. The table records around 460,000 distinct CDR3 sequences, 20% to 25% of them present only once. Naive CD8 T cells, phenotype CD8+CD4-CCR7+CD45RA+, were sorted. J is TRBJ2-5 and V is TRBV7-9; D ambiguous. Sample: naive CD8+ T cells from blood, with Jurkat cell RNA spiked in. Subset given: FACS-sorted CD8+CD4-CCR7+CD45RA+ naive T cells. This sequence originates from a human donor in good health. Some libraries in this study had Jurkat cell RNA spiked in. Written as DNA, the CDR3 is TGTGCCAGCAGCTTATATATTGGCAGTCAAGAGACCCAGTACTTC. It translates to CASSLYIGSQETQYF.